This TCR beta chain was identified in a study of cytomegalovirus exposure and HLA in healthy donors. For the study at large: It was reported in a later analysis that the 120 validation repertoires used the same platform as the roughly 700 first-cohort repertoires.

Per the germline V gene, CDR1 is SNHLY and CDR2 is FYNNEI. CDR3 size: 12 residues. Trimming pared 6 bases from V and 6 bases from J, leaving 9 bases between. TCRdb's copy holds only in-frame clones and misses some; the assay was immunoSEQ multiplex PCR. The table includes under 95,000 clones, less than 95% detected once. This clone was observed a single time. This chain uses TRBV2 with TRBJ2-1; weak D call: TRBD1 (5 bases). This receptor was identified in a woman between 18 and 29 years old in good health and CMV-seropositive. The source material was PBMCs. CDR3 sequence: CASRGDFNEQFF. DNA for the CDR3: TGTGCCAGCAGAGGGGATTTCAATGAGCAGTTCTTC.